A selection of T cell receptor beta chains follows, all from one sample in a study of blood T cells in healthy people across ages. In TCRdb, the 5' RACE reads were re-called with MiXCR into one record per CDR3 protein. The table lists roughly 500,000 distinct CDR3 sequences, roughly a quarter of them singletons. Sequences were obtained from blood. These receptors were collected from a woman between 70 and 85 years old in good health. Both conserved end residues are part of each CDR3. Each record gives: clone size, V gene, J gene, D gene, CDR3 DNA, CDR3 protein. A D gene is named only where the DNA matches it firmly. The size entry is marked missing in some rows and otherwise reads once, few, many or a size class.

clone_size: few; v_call: TRBV6-1; j_call: TRBJ2-1; d_call: .; cdr3_nt: TGTGCCAGCGGTGCCTACGGATACAATGAGCAGTTCTTC; cdr3_aa: CASGAYGYNEQFF
clone_size: few; v_call: TRBV7-8; j_call: TRBJ1-1; d_call: .; cdr3_nt: TGTGCCTGCAGCCCCTTTGGGGGGATGAACACTGAAGCTTTCTTT; cdr3_aa: CACSPFGGMNTEAFF
clone_size: .; v_call: TRBV7-3; j_call: TRBJ1-1; d_call: .; cdr3_nt: TGTGCCAGCAGCTTAACCCGGGGGGCCACTGAAGCTTTCTTT; cdr3_aa: CASSLTRGATEAFF
clone_size: .; v_call: TRBV6-2/TRBV6-3; j_call: TRBJ1-3; d_call: .; cdr3_nt: TGTGCCAGCAGCACCGGGACCTGGGTCGGAAACACCATATATTTT; cdr3_aa: CASSTGTWVGNTIYF
clone_size: .; v_call: TRBV6-2/TRBV6-3; j_call: TRBJ1-2; d_call: .; cdr3_nt: TGTGCCAGCAGTTACTGGGACACCAGATATGGCTACACCTTC; cdr3_aa: CASSYWDTRYGYTF
clone_size: few; v_call: TRBV5-1; j_call: TRBJ2-2; d_call: TRBD1; cdr3_nt: TGCGCCAGCAGCATTCGGGACAGGTACACCGGGGAGCTGTTTTTT; cdr3_aa: CASSIRDRYTGELFF
clone_size: few; v_call: TRBV18; j_call: TRBJ1-5; d_call: .; cdr3_nt: TGTGCCAGCTCACCAGAGACCCATCAGCCCCAGCATTTT; cdr3_aa: CASSPETHQPQHF
clone_size: .; v_call: TRBV29-1; j_call: TRBJ1-1; d_call: .; cdr3_nt: TGCAGCGTTGAAGCGGGAGGGAGGAGAGCTTTCTTT; cdr3_aa: CSVEAGGRRAFF
clone_size: .; v_call: TRBV5-5; j_call: TRBJ2-4; d_call: .; cdr3_nt: TGTGCCAGCAGCCCCTCGACCTTGGCCAAAAACATTCAGTACTTC; cdr3_aa: CASSPSTLAKNIQYF
clone_size: .; v_call: TRBV7-4; j_call: TRBJ2-5; d_call: TRBD2; cdr3_nt: TGTGCCAGCAGCTCCACGACTAGCGTACCGGGAGAGACCCAGTACTTC; cdr3_aa: CASSSTTSVPGETQYF
clone_size: few; v_call: TRBV20-1; j_call: TRBJ2-7; d_call: TRBD2; cdr3_nt: TGCAGTGCTGGAGCGGGGGCCTACGAGCAGTACTTC; cdr3_aa: CSAGAGAYEQYF
clone_size: .; v_call: TRBV7-2; j_call: TRBJ2-3; d_call: TRBD1; cdr3_nt: TGTGCCAGCAGCTTAGCGGGGACAGCGTCTAGCACAGATACGCAGTATTTT; cdr3_aa: CASSLAGTASSTDTQYF
clone_size: .; v_call: TRBV12-3/TRBV12-4; j_call: TRBJ2-3; d_call: .; cdr3_nt: TGTGCCAGCAGTTTAGCGGGGAGCCGCACAGATACGCAGTATTTT; cdr3_aa: CASSLAGSRTDTQYF
clone_size: few; v_call: TRBV6-1; j_call: TRBJ2-5; d_call: TRBD1; cdr3_nt: TGTGCCAGCATTCCCGGGACAGGCCCCTATGAGCAGCACTTC; cdr3_aa: CASIPGTGPYEQHF
clone_size: few; v_call: TRBV9; j_call: TRBJ1-2; d_call: .; cdr3_nt: TGTGCCAGCAGCCTCCTAGGGCAGGGTGGATATGGCTACACCTTC; cdr3_aa: CASSLLGQGGYGYTF
clone_size: .; v_call: TRBV20-1; j_call: TRBJ2-5; d_call: .; cdr3_nt: TGCAGTGCTACGGACAGAAGTGAGACCCAGTACTTC; cdr3_aa: CSATDRSETQYF
clone_size: .; v_call: TRBV4-1; j_call: TRBJ2-1; d_call: TRBD2; cdr3_nt: TGCGCCAGCAGCCAAAAACTAGCGGGAGTAGATGAGCAGTTCTTC; cdr3_aa: CASSQKLAGVDEQFF
clone_size: .; v_call: TRBV6-2/TRBV6-3; j_call: TRBJ2-3; d_call: TRBD2; cdr3_nt: TGTGCCAGCAGTTACGAGGCTAGCGGCCACACAGATACGCAGTATTTT; cdr3_aa: CASSYEASGHTDTQYF
clone_size: .; v_call: TRBV29-1; j_call: TRBJ2-7; d_call: .; cdr3_nt: TGCAGCGTCGCCCGCGAGGCCCACGAGCAGTACTTC; cdr3_aa: CSVAREAHEQYF
clone_size: .; v_call: TRBV7-7; j_call: TRBJ2-2; d_call: TRBD2; cdr3_nt: TGTGCCAGCAGTCCATGGGGGGGGTACACCGGGGAGCTGTTTTTT; cdr3_aa: CASSPWGGYTGELFF
clone_size: .; v_call: TRBV4-2; j_call: TRBJ2-1; d_call: .; cdr3_nt: TGTGCCAGCAGCCCCGGGTTAGGAGACATCGGTGAGCAGTTCTTC; cdr3_aa: CASSPGLGDIGEQFF
clone_size: many; v_call: TRBV5-1; j_call: TRBJ2-6; d_call: .; cdr3_nt: TGCGCCAGCAGCCAAGACACCTCTGGGGCCAACGTCCTGACTTTC; cdr3_aa: CASSQDTSGANVLTF
clone_size: many; v_call: TRBV5-6; j_call: TRBJ1-4; d_call: TRBD1; cdr3_nt: TGTGCCAGCAGCCCGAGGACCGGGACAGGGACTGAAAAACTGTTTTTT; cdr3_aa: CASSPRTGTGTEKLFF
clone_size: .; v_call: TRBV20-1; j_call: TRBJ2-1; d_call: TRBD1; cdr3_nt: TGCAGTGCTAGAAAGGGGACAGGGGCCAATGAGCAGTTCTTC; cdr3_aa: CSARKGTGANEQFF